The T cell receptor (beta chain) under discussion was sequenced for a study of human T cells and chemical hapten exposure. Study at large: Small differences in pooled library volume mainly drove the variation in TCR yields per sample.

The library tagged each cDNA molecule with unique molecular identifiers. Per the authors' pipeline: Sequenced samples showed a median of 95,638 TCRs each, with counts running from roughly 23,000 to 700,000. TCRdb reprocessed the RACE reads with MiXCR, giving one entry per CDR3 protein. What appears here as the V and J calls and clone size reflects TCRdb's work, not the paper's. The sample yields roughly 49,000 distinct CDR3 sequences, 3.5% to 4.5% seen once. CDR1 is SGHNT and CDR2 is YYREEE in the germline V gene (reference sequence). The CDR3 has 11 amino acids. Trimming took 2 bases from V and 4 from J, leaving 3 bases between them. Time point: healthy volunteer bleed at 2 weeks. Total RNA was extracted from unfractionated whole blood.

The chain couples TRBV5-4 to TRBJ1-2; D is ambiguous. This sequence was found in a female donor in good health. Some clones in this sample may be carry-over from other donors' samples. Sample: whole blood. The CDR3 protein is CASSFSYGYTF. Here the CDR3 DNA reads TGTGCCAGCAGCTTCTCCTATGGCTACACCTTC.